The 22 T cell receptor beta chains reported below all come from one sample, sequenced in a study of cytomegalovirus exposure and HLA in healthy donors. Both 60 Vbeta primers and 13 Jbeta primers went into the PCR. Clones were read by immunoSEQ multiplex PCR, and TCRdb kept only the in-frame ones, dropping some. Of 130,000 or so clones in the sample, 8.5% were seen once. The sequenced material came from PBMCs. Every receptor here comes from a man aged 35-49 years in good health and CMV-seronegative.

This clone was counted between two and nine times. The gene calls are TRBV4-2 and TRBJ1-4, with D maybe TRBD1 (5 bases). The CDR3 has 14 residues. V dropped 5 bases and J dropped 5 bases, with 12 bases sitting between them. Germline V gives CDR1 LGHNA, CDR2 YNFKEQ. The CDR3 nucleotides are TGTGCCAGCAGCTCCGACAGAAGGAATGAAAAACTGTTTTTT. Its translation is CASSSDRRNEKLFF.

The chain couples TRBV2 to TRBJ2-3, with 8 positions matching TRBD2. The CDR3 spans 16 residues. Germline values: CDR1 SNHLY, CDR2 FYNNEI. V was pared by 8 bases and J by 2 bases, with 12 bases of the junction left unmatched. CDR3 sequence reads: CASEVLRGAVTDTQYF. The CDR3, as DNA: TGTGCCAGCGAAGTGCTGCGGGGGGCGGTCACAGATACGCAGTATTTT.

The chain recombines TRBV2 with TRBJ1-3; no reliable D call. The CDR3 has 15 residues. CDR1 SNHLY and CDR2 FYNNEI come from the germline V gene. V gave up 1 base and J gave up 0 bases, with 7 bases separating them. CDR3 nucleotides: TGTGCCAGCAGTGAAGGGTTACTCTCTGGAAACACCATATATTTT. The encoded protein is CASSEGLLSGNTIYF.

V and J are TRBV6-5 and TRBJ2-7; the match to TRBD2 covers 11 bases. Germline-derived CDR1 and CDR2 are MNHEY and SVGAGI. The V gene end was trimmed by 7 bases and the J gene end by 4 bases; junction bases not matched to a gene: 6. This CDR3 spans 14 amino acids. The CDR3 DNA reads as TGTGCCAGCACCTTGACTAGCGGGGTGTACGAGCAGTACTTC. It specifies CASTLTSGVYEQYF.

This clone turned up a few times. The CDR3 reads CATLQGRGSYEQYF. CDR3 coding DNA: TGTGCCACTTTACAGGGAAGGGGATCCTACGAGCAGTACTTC. The gene calls are TRBV6-5 and TRBJ2-7; maybe TRBD1 (6 bases). Germline values: CDR1 MNHEY, CDR2 SVGAGI. The CDR3 runs to 14 residues. V dropped 10 bases and J dropped 1 base, with 17 bases sitting between them.

This clone has a handful of counts. The rearrangement links TRBV5-6 to TRBJ1-2; possibly TRBD1 for D (6 bases). Looked up from germline, CDR1 is SGHDT and CDR2 is YYEEEE. CDR3 length: 14 residues. The V and J ends lost 6 bases and 8 bases respectively, with 20 bases between them. The CDR3 spells CASTPWGQGSGYTF. The CDR3 DNA sequence: TGTGCCAGCACTCCCTGGGGGCAGGGCAGCGGCTACACCTTC.

This clone has a handful of counts. The chain recombines TRBV6-1 with TRBJ1-2, with 7 bases lining up with TRBD1. This CDR3 has 12 amino acids. Germline values: CDR1 MNHNS, CDR2 SASEGT. J gave up 6 bases and V 6 bases, and 4 bases lay outside the gene matches. The CDR3 loop is CASRPGGDGYTF. CDR3 DNA sequence: TGTGCCAGCAGGCCAGGGGGTGATGGCTACACCTTC.

The chain combines TRBV5-1 with TRBJ2-3; 11 nucleotides agree with TRBD2. V shed 4 bases and J 0 bases; nucleotides not matched to a gene: 19. CDR3 length: 21 residues. Per germline, CDR1 SGHRS and CDR2 YFSETQ. The CDR3 DNA is TGCGCCAGCAGCCCTCTACCCCTACTAGCGGGGGTTAAAACTAGCACAGATACGCAGTATTTT. It encodes CASSPLPLLAGVKTSTDTQYF.

This clone was detected only a few times. The chain uses TRBV5-5 and TRBJ1-2; TRBD1 is a possible D gene (6 bases). The CDR3 spans 16 residues. V shed 0 bases and J shed 1 base, with 13 bases lying between them. Germline V lookup: CDR1 SGHKS, CDR2 YYEKEE (reference sequence). CDR3 amino acids: CASSLEPTGFNYGYTF. The CDR3 bases are TGTGCCAGCAGCTTGGAGCCGACAGGCTTTAACTATGGCTACACCTTC.

The CDR3, as DNA: TGTGCCAGCTCACCTGACTTATTCTCAGGGGAGCTGTTTTTT. It encodes CASSPDLFSGELFF. This sequence joins TRBV18 and TRBJ2-2; D is unclear. This CDR3 has 14 amino acids. In germline, CDR1 is KGHSH, CDR2 LQKENI. Trimming took 3 bases from V and 8 from J, leaving 13 bases between them.

V is TRBV13 and J is TRBJ1-2; 7 bases are a match to TRBD1. CDR3 length equals 14 residues. J gave up 5 bases and V 5 bases, and 8 bases lay outside the gene matches. CDR1 PRHDT and CDR2 FYEKMQ come from the germline V gene (reference sequence). CDR3 DNA: TGTGCCAGCAGCCCCCCGGGACAGCATTATGGCTACACCTTC. It encodes CASSPPGQHYGYTF.

The chain links TRBV7-6 to TRBJ2-5, with 10 bases lining up with TRBD2. Germline V lookup: CDR1 SGHVS, CDR2 FNYEAQ. The V and J ends lost 5 bases and 5 bases, in that order; junction bases with no gene match: 5. There are 14 residues in the CDR3. CDR3 coding DNA: TGTGCCAGCAGCCCGGGACTAGCGATCGAGACCCAGTACTTC. Translation gives CASSPGLAIETQYF. Drawing the rest from reference TRBV7-6 and TRBJ2-5, the complete variable domain is GAGVSQSPRYKVTKRGQDVALRCDPISGHVSLYWYRQALGQGPEFLTYFNYEAQQDKSGLPNDRFSAERPEGSISTLTIQRTEQRDSAMYRCASSPGLAIETQYFGPGTRLLVL.

In its sample, this clone was seen a few times. This chain connects TRBV9 to TRBJ1-5; possibly TRBD1 for D (6 bases). Trimming cost V 4 bases and J 7 bases, with 12 bases left between them. Germline assignment: CDR1 SGDLS and CDR2 YYNGEE. The CDR3 is 13 residues long. CDR3 DNA: TGTGCCAGCAGCATAACAGGGAACCAGCCCCAGCATTTT. Its protein is CASSITGNQPQHF.

The rearrangement joins TRBV6-9 to TRBJ1-4; weak D call: TRBD1 (5 bases). Germline loops: CDR1 MNHGY, CDR2 SVAAGI. The length of the CDR3 is 10 residues. V was shortened by 4 bases and J by 17 bases, with 11 bases between the two germline ends. CDR3 sequence (DNA): TGTGCCAGCAGTTGGGGCAGGAGTTTTTTT. Its translation: CASSWGRSFF.

This clone has only a few counts. The CDR3 loop reads CATGTSGGKGTGELFF. The CDR3 DNA follows: TGTGCCACCGGGACTAGCGGGGGGAAGGGAACCGGGGAGCTGTTTTTT. The V and J genes are TRBV10-3 and TRBJ2-2; 15 bases agree with TRBD2. Germline assignment: CDR1 ENHRY and CDR2 SYGVKD. The V and J ends lost 10 bases and 5 bases, in that order; junction bases with no gene match: 8. This CDR3 has 16 amino acids.

This chain uses TRBV19 with TRBJ1-6, with D perhaps matching TRBD1 (5 bases). CDR1 and CDR2 from the germline V gene are LNHDA and SQIVND (reference sequence). V was trimmed by 5 bases and J by 0 bases, leaving 11 bases between them. CDR3 length: 16 residues. CDR3 sequence: CASSLRQSSYNSPLHF. CDR3 nucleotide sequence: TGTGCCAGTAGTCTTCGACAGAGCTCCTATAATTCACCCCTCCACTTT. Full variable domain (missing parts from reference TRBV19 and TRBJ1-6): DGGITQSPKYLFRKEGQNVTLSCEQNLNHDAMYWYRQDPGQGLRLIYYSQIVNDFQKGDIAEGYSVSREKKESFPLTVTSAQKNPTAFYLCASSLRQSSYNSPLHFGNGTRLTVT.

The J gene is TRBJ2-3, the V gene TRBV13; possibly TRBD2 for D (5 bases). V was shortened by 7 bases and J by 0 bases, with 17 bases between the two germline ends. CDR1 is PRHDT, CDR2 FYEKMQ, per germline (reference sequence). This CDR3 region has 16 residues. In nucleotides, the CDR3 is TGTGCCAGCACCCCGAGGGTCTTATCTAGCACAGATACGCAGTATTTT. Amino acid sequence: CASTPRVLSSTDTQYF.

The chain has TRBV4-1 and TRBJ1-5; perhaps TRBD1 as D (5 bases). The CDR3 totals 14 residues. Germline V CDR1 and CDR2: MGHRA, YSYEKL. Trimming removed 0 bases from V and 3 bases from J, with 6 bases in between. The CDR3 coding sequence is TGCGCCAGCAGCCAAGACAGGGTCAATCAGCCCCAGCATTTT. Protein sequence: CASSQDRVNQPQHF.

The sample holds a few counts of this clone. The rearrangement joins TRBV5-4 to TRBJ2-5; D not resolved. The CDR3 loop spans 13 amino acids. The V and J ends lost 3 bases and 2 bases respectively, with 8 bases between them. The germline gives CDR1 SGHNT, CDR2 YYREEE (reference sequence). The CDR3 bases are TGTGCCAGCAGCTCGACATGGCAAGAGACCCAGTACTTC. This translates into CASSSTWQETQYF.

Only a few counts were recorded for this clone. The chain has TRBV5-1 and TRBJ1-3; no clear D gene. The CDR3 length is 14 residues. V was trimmed by 2 bases and J by 2 bases, leaving 8 bases between them. CDR1 and CDR2 from the germline V gene are SGHRS and YFSETQ. DNA for the CDR3: TGCGCCAGCAGCTTAGGAGACCCTGGAAACACCATATATTTT. Its translation: CASSLGDPGNTIYF.

This chain links TRBV25-1 with TRBJ2-5, with 8 bases identical to TRBD2. The trim removed 1 base at V and 3 bases at J, leaving 4 bases unmatched. Germline V gene lookup returns CDR1 MGHDK and CDR2 SYGVNS. CDR3 size: 15 residues. CDR3 region: CASSEFGRGEETQYF. The CDR3 DNA reads TGTGCCAGCAGTGAATTTGGGCGGGGGGAAGAGACCCAGTACTTC.

This clone has just a few counts. The V call is TRBV5-1, the J call TRBJ1-3; D call uncertain. Per the germline V gene, CDR1 is SGHRS and CDR2 is YFSETQ. The CDR3 is 14 residues long. V gave up 5 bases and J gave up 0 bases, with 9 bases separating them. CDR3 DNA sequence: TGCGCCAGCAGTCCGGGTTACTCTGGAAACACCATATATTTT. It translates to CASSPGYSGNTIYF. Looking up the rest from reference TRBV5-1 and TRBJ1-3 gives the full variable domain: KAGVTQTPRYLIKTRGQQVTLSCSPISGHRSVSWYQQTPGQGLQFLFEYFSETQRNKGNFPGRFSGRQFSNSRSEMNVSTLELGDSALYLCASSPGYSGNTIYFGEGSWLTVV.